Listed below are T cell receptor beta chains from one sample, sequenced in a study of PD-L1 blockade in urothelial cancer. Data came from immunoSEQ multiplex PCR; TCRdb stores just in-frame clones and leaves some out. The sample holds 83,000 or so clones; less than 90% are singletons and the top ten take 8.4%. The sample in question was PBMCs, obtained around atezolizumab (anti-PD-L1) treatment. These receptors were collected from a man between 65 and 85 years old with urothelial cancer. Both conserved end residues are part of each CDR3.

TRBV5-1	CASSLGAGLDQPQHF
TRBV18	CASAPSSNEQFF
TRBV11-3	CASSLERYEQYF
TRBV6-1	CASILKTVANEKLFF
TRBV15	CATGLRAPRVTNEKLFF
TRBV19	CASSIFSGAYNEQFF
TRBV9	CASSLMEGDWLETQYF
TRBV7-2	CASSLDGGAGNTIYF
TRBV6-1	CASSLQEGQPQHF
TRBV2	CASRDRGNSGNTIYF
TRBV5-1	CASSSASGRASFWDTGELFF
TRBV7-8	CASSLGGGRTDTQYF